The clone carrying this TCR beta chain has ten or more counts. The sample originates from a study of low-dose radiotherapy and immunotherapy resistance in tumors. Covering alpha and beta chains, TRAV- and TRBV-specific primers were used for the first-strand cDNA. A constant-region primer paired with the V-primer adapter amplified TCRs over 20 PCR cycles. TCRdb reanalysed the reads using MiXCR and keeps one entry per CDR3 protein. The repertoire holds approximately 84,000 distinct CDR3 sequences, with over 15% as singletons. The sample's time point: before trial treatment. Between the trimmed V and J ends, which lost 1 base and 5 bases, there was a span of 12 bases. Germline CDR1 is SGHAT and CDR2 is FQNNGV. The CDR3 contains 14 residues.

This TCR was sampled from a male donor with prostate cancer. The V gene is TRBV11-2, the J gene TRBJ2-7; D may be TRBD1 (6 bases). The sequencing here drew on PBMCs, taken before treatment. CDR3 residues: CASSLATGSDEQYF. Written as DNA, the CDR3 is TGTGCCAGCAGCTTAGCGACAGGTTCCGACGAGCAGTACTTC. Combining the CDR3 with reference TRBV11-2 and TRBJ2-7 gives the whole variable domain EAGVAQSPRYKIIEKRQSVAFWCNPISGHATLYWYQQILGQGPKLLIQFQNNGVVDDSQLPKDRFSAERLKGVDSTLKIQPAKLEDSAVYLCASSLATGSDEQYFGPGTRLTVT.